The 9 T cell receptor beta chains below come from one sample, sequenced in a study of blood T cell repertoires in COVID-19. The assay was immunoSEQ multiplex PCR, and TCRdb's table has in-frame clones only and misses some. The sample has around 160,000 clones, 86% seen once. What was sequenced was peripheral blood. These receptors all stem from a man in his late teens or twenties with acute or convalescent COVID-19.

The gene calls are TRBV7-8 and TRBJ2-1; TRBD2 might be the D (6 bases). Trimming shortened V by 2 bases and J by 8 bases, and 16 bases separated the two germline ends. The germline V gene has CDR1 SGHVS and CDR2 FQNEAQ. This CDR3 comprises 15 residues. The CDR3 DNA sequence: TGTGCCAGCAGCTTACTCCGGACTAAGAATCATGAGCAGTTCTTC. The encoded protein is CASSLLRTKNHEQFF.

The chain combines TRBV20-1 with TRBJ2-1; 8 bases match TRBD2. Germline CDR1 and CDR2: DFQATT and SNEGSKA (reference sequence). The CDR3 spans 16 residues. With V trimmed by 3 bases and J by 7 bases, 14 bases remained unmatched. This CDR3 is CSASLVPGGALNEQFF. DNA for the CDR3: TGCAGTGCTAGTCTCGTCCCGGGGGGGGCTTTAAATGAGCAGTTCTTC.

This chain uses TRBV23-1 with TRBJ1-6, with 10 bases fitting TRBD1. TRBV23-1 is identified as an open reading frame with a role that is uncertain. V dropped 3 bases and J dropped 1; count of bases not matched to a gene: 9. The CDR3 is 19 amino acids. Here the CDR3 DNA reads TGCGCCAGCAGTCACCCTTTTGGACAGGGGGGATCCTATAATTCACCCCTCCACTTT. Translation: CASSHPFGQGGSYNSPLHF.

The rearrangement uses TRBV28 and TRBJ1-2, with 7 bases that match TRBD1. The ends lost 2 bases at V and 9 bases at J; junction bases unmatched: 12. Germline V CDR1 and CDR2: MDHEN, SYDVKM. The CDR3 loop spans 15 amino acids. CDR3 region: CASSLLDRVDLRYTF. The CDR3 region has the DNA TGTGCCAGCAGTTTACTCGACAGGGTAGATTTGCGCTACACCTTC.

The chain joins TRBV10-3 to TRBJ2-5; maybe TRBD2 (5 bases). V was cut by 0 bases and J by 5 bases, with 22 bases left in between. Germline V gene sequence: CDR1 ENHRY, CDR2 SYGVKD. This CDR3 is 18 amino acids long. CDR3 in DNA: TGTGCCATCAGTGAGTCGAGTTCTAATGCACCTCAGCGGGAGACCCAGTACTTC. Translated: CAISESSSNAPQRETQYF.

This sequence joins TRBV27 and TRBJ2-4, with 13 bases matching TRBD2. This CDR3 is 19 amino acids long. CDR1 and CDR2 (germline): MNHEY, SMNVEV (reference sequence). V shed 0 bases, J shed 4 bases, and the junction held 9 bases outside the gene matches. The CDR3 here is CASSLSGLAGSRGKNIQYF. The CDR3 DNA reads TGTGCCAGCAGTTTATCGGGACTAGCGGGGTCGAGGGGGAAAAACATTCAGTACTTC.

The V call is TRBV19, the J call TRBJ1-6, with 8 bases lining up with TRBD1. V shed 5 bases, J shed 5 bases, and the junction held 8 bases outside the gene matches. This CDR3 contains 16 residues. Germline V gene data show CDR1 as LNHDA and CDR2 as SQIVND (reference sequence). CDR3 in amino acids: CASSSQGQGNNSPLHF. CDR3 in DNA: TGTGCCAGTAGTTCCCAAGGACAGGGAAATAATTCACCCCTCCACTTT. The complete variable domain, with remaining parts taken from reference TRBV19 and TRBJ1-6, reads DGGITQSPKYLFRKEGQNVTLSCEQNLNHDAMYWYRQDPGQGLRLIYYSQIVNDFQKGDIAEGYSVSREKKESFPLTVTSAQKNPTAFYLCASSSQGQGNNSPLHFGNGTRLTVT.

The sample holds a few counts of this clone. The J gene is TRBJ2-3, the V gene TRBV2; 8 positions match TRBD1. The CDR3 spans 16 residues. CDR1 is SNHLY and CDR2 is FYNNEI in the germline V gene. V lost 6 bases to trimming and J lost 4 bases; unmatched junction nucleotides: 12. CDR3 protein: CASRSTGAFGSDTQYF. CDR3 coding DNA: TGTGCCAGCAGATCGACAGGGGCTTTTGGGTCAGATACGCAGTATTTT.

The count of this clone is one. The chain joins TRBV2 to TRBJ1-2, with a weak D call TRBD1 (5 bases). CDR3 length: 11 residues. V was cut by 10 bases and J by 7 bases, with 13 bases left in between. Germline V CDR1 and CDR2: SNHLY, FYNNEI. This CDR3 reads CAIRGGSGYTF. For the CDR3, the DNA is TGTGCCATCCGGGGGGGAAGTGGCTACACCTTC.